This T cell receptor beta chain is drawn from a study of identical twins. The CDR3 runs to 15 residues. V lost 3 bases and J lost 0, with 12 bases in between. Unique molecular identifiers were in the cDNA, with template-switch universal primer binding. TCRdb passed the 5' RACE reads through MiXCR, listing each CDR3 protein once. The table includes roughly 700,000 distinct CDR3 sequences, under 9% detected once. Ten or more counts support this clonotype. This same sample was also taken into another study, of yellow fever vaccine responses in identical twins.

The TCR originated in a woman aged 18-29 years in good health. The specimen was PBMCs. This chain uses TRBV12-3 or TRBV12-4 with TRBJ2-7; D gene ambiguous. DNA for the CDR3: TGTGCCAGCAGTTTCATTTCTGGAAGCTCCTACGAGCAGTACTTC. Translation: CASSFISGSSYEQYF.